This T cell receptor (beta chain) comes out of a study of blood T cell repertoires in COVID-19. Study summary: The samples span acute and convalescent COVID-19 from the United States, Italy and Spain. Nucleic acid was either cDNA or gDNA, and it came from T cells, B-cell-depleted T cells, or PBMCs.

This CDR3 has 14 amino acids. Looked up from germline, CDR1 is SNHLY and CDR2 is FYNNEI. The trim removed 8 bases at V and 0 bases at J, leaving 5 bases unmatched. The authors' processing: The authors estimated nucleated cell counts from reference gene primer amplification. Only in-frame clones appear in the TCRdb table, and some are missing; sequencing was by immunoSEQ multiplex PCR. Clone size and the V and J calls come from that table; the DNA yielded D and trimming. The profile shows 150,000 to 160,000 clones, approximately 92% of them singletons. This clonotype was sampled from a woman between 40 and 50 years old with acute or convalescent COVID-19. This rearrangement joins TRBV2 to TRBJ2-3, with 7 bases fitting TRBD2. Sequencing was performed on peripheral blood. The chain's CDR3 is CASLLAVSTDTQYF. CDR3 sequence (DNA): TGTGCCAGCCTGCTAGCGGTTAGCACAGATACGCAGTATTTT.